This TCR beta chain was sequenced for a study of blood T cell repertoires in COVID-19. Turning to the study itself: COVID-19 samples, acute and convalescent, were from the United States, Italy and Spain.

The length of the CDR3 is 15 residues. V was clipped by 4 bases and J by 7 bases; unmatched bases: 4. Germline V gene lookup returns CDR1 MNHEY and CDR2 SMNVEV (reference sequence). Original processing notes: Quantification of nucleated cells was approximated via reference gene primer amplification. This table comes from immunoSEQ multiplex PCR, and its TCRdb copy is limited to in-frame clones, with some not included. V and J calls and clone size are given by that table; D and trimming were obtained from the DNA. The sample has roughly 60,000 clones, approximately 90% seen once; the top ten hold about 9.1%.

The chain employs TRBV27 and TRBJ2-1; 13 bases line up with TRBD2. The clonotype originates from a woman at least 80 years old with active COVID-19. The sequenced material came from peripheral blood. Here the CDR3 reads CASSWTSGSRNEQFF. CDR3 DNA: TGTGCCAGCAGTTGGACTAGCGGGAGTCGGAATGAGCAGTTCTTC.